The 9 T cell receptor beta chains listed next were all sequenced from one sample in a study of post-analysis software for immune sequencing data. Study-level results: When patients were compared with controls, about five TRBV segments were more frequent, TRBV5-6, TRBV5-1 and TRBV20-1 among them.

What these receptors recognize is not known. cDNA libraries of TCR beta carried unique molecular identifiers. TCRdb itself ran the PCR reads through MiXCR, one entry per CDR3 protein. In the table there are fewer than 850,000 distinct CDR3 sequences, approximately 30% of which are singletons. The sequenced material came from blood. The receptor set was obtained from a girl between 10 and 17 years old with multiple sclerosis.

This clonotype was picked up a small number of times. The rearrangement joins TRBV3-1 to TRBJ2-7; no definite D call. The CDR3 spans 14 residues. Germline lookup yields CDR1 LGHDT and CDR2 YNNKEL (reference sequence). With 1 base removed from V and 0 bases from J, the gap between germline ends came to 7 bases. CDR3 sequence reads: CASSQGLGSYEQYF. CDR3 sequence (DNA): TGTGCCAGCAGCCAAGGGTTGGGCTCCTACGAGCAGTACTTC.

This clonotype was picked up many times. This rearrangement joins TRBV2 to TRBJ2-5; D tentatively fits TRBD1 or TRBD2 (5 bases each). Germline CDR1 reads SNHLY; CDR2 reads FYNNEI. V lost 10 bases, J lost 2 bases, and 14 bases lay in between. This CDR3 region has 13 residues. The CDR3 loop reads CATPGPRQETQYF. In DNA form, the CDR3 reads TGTGCCACCCCGGGACCGCGACAAGAGACCCAGTACTTC. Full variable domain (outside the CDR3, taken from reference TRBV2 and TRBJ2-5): EPEVTQTPSHQVTQMGQEVILRCVPISNHLYFYWYRQILGQKVEFLVSFYNNEISEKSEIFDDQFSVERPDGSNFTLKIRSTKLEDSAMYFCATPGPRQETQYFGPGTRLLVL.

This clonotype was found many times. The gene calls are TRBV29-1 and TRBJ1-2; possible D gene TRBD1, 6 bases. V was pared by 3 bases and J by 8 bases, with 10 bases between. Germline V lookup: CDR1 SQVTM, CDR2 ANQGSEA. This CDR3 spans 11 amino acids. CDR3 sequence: CSVDAGDGYTF. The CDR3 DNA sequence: TGCAGCGTTGATGCAGGGGACGGCTACACCTTC.

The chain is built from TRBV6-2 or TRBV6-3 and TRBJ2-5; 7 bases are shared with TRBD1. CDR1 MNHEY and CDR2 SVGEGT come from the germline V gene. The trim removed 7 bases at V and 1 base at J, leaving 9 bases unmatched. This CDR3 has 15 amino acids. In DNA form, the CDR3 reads TGTGCCAGCACACCCACCAGACAGGGCCAAGAGACCCAGTACTTC. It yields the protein CASTPTRQGQETQYF.

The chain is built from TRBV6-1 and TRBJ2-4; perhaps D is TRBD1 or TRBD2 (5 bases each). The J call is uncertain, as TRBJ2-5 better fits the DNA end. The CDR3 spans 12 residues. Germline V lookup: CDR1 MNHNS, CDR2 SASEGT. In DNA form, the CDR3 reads TGTGCCAGCAGTGACGAGGGGAGGACCCAGTACTTC. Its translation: CASSDEGRTQYF.

The CDR3 loop is CASSYLGQSYNEQFF. CDR3 bases: TGCGCCAGCAGCTACTTGGGTCAATCCTACAATGAGCAGTTCTTC. The rearrangement joins TRBV5-1 to TRBJ2-1; D is unresolved. Germline V gives CDR1 SGHRS, CDR2 YFSETQ. V was shortened by 3 bases and J by 1 base, with 11 bases between the two germline ends. The CDR3 extends over 15 amino acids.

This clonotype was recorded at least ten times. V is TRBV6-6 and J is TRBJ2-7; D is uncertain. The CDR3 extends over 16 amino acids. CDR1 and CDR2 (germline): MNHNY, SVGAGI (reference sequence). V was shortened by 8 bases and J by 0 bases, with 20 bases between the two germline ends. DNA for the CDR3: TGTGCCAGCGTTCCTACCCCCCCGGGCGACTCCTACGAGCAGTACTTC. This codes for CASVPTPPGDSYEQYF.

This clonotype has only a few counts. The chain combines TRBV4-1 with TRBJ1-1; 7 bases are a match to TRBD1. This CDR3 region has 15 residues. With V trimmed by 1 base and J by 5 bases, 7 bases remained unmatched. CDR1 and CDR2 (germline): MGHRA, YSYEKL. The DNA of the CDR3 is TGCGCCAGCAGCCAAGGACAGGGAAAGTTTACTGAAGCTTTCTTT. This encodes CASSQGQGKFTEAFF.

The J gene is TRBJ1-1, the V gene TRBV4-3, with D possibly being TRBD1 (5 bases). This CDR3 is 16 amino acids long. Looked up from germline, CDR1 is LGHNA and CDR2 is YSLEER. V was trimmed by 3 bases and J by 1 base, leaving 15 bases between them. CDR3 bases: TGCGCCAGCAGCCACGAAATTGGGACGCCGAACACTGAAGCTTTCTTT. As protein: CASSHEIGTPNTEAFF.